The 32 T cell receptor beta chains below were found in one sample sequenced in a study of CD8+CD57+ T cells in acquired aplastic anemia. Patients sequenced had flow cytometry evidence of CD8+CD57+ cell expansion. Profiles of TCR beta VDJ and CDR3 were generated from a genomic DNA template. TCRdb re-analysed the reads in MiXCR, keeping a single row per CDR3 protein. The sample holds 150,000 to 200,000 distinct CDR3 sequences, more than 40% seen once. The sequenced material came from sorted CD4+, CD8+, or CD8+CD57+ T cells (not recorded which) from PBMCs. The receptors stem from a human donor with aplastic anemia.

This clonotype was counted at least ten times. This chain joins TRBV13 and TRBJ1-2; 9 bases are a match to TRBD1. The J segment lost 8 bases and the V segment lost 4 bases, leaving 8 bases of the junction unmatched. CDR3 length: 14 amino acids. The germline V gene has CDR1 PRHDT and CDR2 FYEKMQ (reference sequence). CDR3 residues: CASSSSQGARGYTF. CDR3 sequence (DNA): TGTGCCAGCAGCTCTTCACAGGGGGCAAGAGGCTACACCTTC.

This clonotype was seen ten or more times. The chain links TRBV10-3 to TRBJ2-7; either TRBD1 or TRBD2 may supply D (5 bases each). CDR1 is ENHRY, CDR2 SYGVKD, per germline. The V and J ends lost 4 bases and 2 bases respectively, with 15 bases between them. The CDR3 has 15 residues. The CDR3 is CAISGFEGPTYEQYF. The CDR3 DNA reads as TGTGCCATCAGTGGGTTCGAGGGGCCGACCTACGAGCAGTACTTC.

V gene TRBV5-4 combines with J gene TRBJ1-2; D is possibly TRBD1 (6 bases). The CDR3 sequence is 13 residues long. CDR1 SGHNT and CDR2 YYREEE come from the germline V gene (reference sequence). The V gene lost 1 base and the J gene lost 3 bases, with 7 bases spanning the gap. CDR3 coding DNA: TGTGCCAGCAGCTTGCCAGGGGACTATGGCTACACCTTC. This sequence encodes CASSLPGDYGYTF.

Many counts were recorded for this clonotype. J is TRBJ1-6 and V is TRBV5-6; no clear D gene. The V gene's germline CDR1 is SGHDT and CDR2 YYEEEE. V gave up 2 bases and J gave up 1 base, with 10 bases separating them. The CDR3 is 16 residues long. Written as DNA, the CDR3 is TGTGCCAGCAGCTTTGGGGAGAGGTCCTATAATTCACCCCTCCACTTT. It encodes CASSFGERSYNSPLHF.

J is TRBJ2-1 and V is TRBV19; 7 positions match TRBD1. Germline trimming cut 5 bases from V and 8 bases from J; bases unmatched to any gene: 6. This CDR3 has 13 residues. Per the germline V gene, CDR1 is LNHDA and CDR2 is SQIVND (reference sequence). The CDR3 region is CASSWDSRYEQFF. The CDR3 nucleotides read TGTGCCAGTAGTTGGGACAGCCGGTATGAGCAGTTCTTC.

The genes are TRBV20-1 and TRBJ2-1; D remains unclear. CDR1 and CDR2 from the germline V gene are DFQATT and SNEGSKA (reference sequence). The CDR3 runs 15 residues. V was pared by 0 bases and J by 0 bases, with 9 bases between. The CDR3 nucleotides are TGCAGTGCTAGAGAGCCGGGTAGCTCCTACAATGAGCAGTTCTTC. This translates into CSAREPGSSYNEQFF.

The CDR3 nucleotides are TGCAGCGTTGGTGGAAATTCGGGGAGCCAGCCCCAGCATTTT. Its protein product is CSVGGNSGSQPQHF. The V gene is TRBV29-1, the J gene TRBJ1-5; D unclear. Germline CDR1 and CDR2: SQVTM and ANQGSEA. V lost 4 bases and J lost 7, with 17 bases in between. CDR3 length: 14 amino acids.

There are a few counts of this clonotype. The chain combines TRBV10-3 with TRBJ2-7; D uncertain. V was shortened by 10 bases and J by 3 bases, with 10 bases between the two germline ends. The CDR3 is 11 amino acids. Germline V gives CDR1 ENHRY, CDR2 SYGVKD. CDR3 loop: CATWADYEQYF. The CDR3, as DNA: TGTGCCACCTGGGCCGACTACGAGCAGTACTTC.

The J gene is TRBJ2-5, the V gene TRBV15; tentative D call: TRBD2 (6 bases). The V gene's germline CDR1 is LNHNV and CDR2 YYDKDF (reference sequence). The CDR3 is 16 residues long. V gave up 2 bases and J gave up 1 base, with 14 bases separating them. The DNA for the CDR3 is TGTGCCACCAGCAGAACCCGGGGACTGAGCCAAGAGACCCAGTACTTC. Protein product: CATSRTRGLSQETQYF.

Points on this clonotype: No conserved phenylalanine or tryptophan ends this CDR3, so it is likely a read error. The limits of the CDR3 on the DNA are not certain, so only TCRdb's listed CDR3 is given. V gene TRBV5-6 combines with J gene TRBJ2-1; the D segment call TRBD1 is taken from the table without a DNA check. Germline V gene lookup returns CDR1 SGHDT and CDR2 YYEEEE. The CDR3 contains 11 residues when both ends are counted. The chain's CDR3 is CASSYPGQGPL.

The chain is built from TRBV20-1 and TRBJ1-6; 7 bases line up with TRBD1. Unmatched junction bases numbered 8, after V lost 6 bases and J lost 3 bases. CDR1 is DFQATT, CDR2 SNEGSKA, per germline (reference sequence). The CDR3 extends over 15 amino acids. CDR3 protein: CSAAGTAVYNSPLHF. CDR3 coding DNA: TGCAGTGCCGCCGGGACAGCCGTCTATAATTCACCCCTCCACTTT.

V and J are TRBV2 and TRBJ2-7; 8 nucleotides match TRBD2. Per the germline V gene, CDR1 is SNHLY and CDR2 is FYNNEI. V was pared by 10 bases and J by 2 bases, with 4 bases of the junction left unmatched. CDR3 length equals 12 residues. The CDR3 DNA is TGTGCCACCGGGACTAGTACCTACGAGCAGTACTTC. Amino acids: CATGTSTYEQYF.

The chain uses TRBV28 and TRBJ1-1, with D unclear. V was cut by 7 bases and J by 4 bases, with 10 bases left in between. Germline CDR1 is MDHEN and CDR2 is SYDVKM. CDR3 length equals 12 residues. The CDR3 DNA follows: TGTGCCAGCACCCGGGGATCCACTGAAGCTTTCTTT. Its translation: CASTRGSTEAFF.

V is TRBV25-1 and J is TRBJ2-1, with 7 bases aligning to TRBD1. The CDR3 is 15 residues long. From germline, CDR1 is MGHDK and CDR2 SYGVNS. V lost 4 bases and J lost 7; bases outside the gene matches: 10. The CDR3 DNA sequence: TGTGCCAGCAGTGTGCCGGGACAGCTTGGGAATGAGCAGTTCTTC. This encodes CASSVPGQLGNEQFF.

The V and J genes are TRBV24-1 and TRBJ2-2; a weak D match, TRBD1 (6 bases). From germline, CDR1 is KGHDR and CDR2 SFDVKD. This CDR3 has 14 residues. V was pared by 9 bases and J by 1 base, with 11 bases between. The CDR3 loop is CATSGTQNTGELFF. The CDR3 DNA reads as TGTGCCACCTCCGGGACACAGAACACCGGGGAGCTGTTTTTT.

Only one count was recorded for this clonotype. The genes are TRBV20-1 and TRBJ2-6; TRBD1 matches at 7 bases. Looked up from germline, CDR1 is DFQATT and CDR2 is SNEGSKA (reference sequence). V was clipped by 5 bases and J by 4 bases; unmatched bases: 8. This CDR3 spans 15 amino acids. The CDR3, as DNA: TGCAGTGCTCAGACAGGGCTGGGGGGGGCCAACGTCCTGACTTTC. As protein: CSAQTGLGGANVLTF.

This clonotype occurred many times. This chain links TRBV25-1 with TRBJ2-1; D possibly corresponds to TRBD1 (5 bases). Trimming left V 2 bases short and J 6 bases short, with 5 bases between. The CDR3 is 12 residues long. The germline gives CDR1 MGHDK, CDR2 SYGVNS. CDR3 region: CASSEQGNEQFF. CDR3 nucleotide sequence: TGTGCCAGCAGTGAACAGGGCAATGAGCAGTTCTTC.

The gene calls are TRBV19 and TRBJ2-2; D unclear. There are 15 residues in the CDR3. Trimming removed 2 bases from V and 0 bases from J, with 7 bases in between. CDR1 and CDR2 (germline): LNHDA, SQIVND (reference sequence). CDR3 protein: CASSILRPNTGELFF. In DNA, the CDR3 is TGTGCCAGTAGTATACTTAGACCGAACACCGGGGAGCTGTTTTTT.

Comment on this clonotype: Being one base from a much bigger clone, this may be a read error. This chain links TRBV11-1 with TRBJ2-7; D is perhaps TRBD2 (6 bases). The CDR3 totals 13 residues. Germline CDR1 reads SGHAT; CDR2 reads FQDESV (reference sequence). The germline V and J ends were trimmed by 3 bases and 5 bases, with 11 bases remaining between them. As DNA, the CDR3 is TGTGCCAGCAGCTTGGGGGGTGACGACGAGCAGTACTTC. Translating gives CASSLGGDDEQYF.

This chain joins TRBV20-1 and TRBJ2-7; TRBD2 aligns across 10 bases. The junction had 11 bases not matched to a gene; V was cut back by 3 bases and J by 6 bases. This CDR3 has 15 residues. Per the germline V gene, CDR1 is DFQATT and CDR2 is SNEGSKA (reference sequence). The CDR3 loop is CSASNSGGIPLEQYF. The CDR3 DNA follows: TGCAGTGCTAGTAATAGCGGGGGGATCCCCCTCGAGCAGTACTTC.

The CDR3 coding sequence is TGCAGCGTGAGGCCCCGCTCCTACAATGAGCAGTTCTTC. As protein: CSVRPRSYNEQFF. The gene calls are TRBV29-1 and TRBJ2-1, with D unresolved. V was trimmed by 6 bases and J by 0 bases, leaving 9 bases between them. Germline V gives CDR1 SQVTM, CDR2 ANQGSEA. The CDR3 runs to 13 residues.

The chain couples TRBV7-9 to TRBJ2-3; D possibly corresponds to TRBD2 (5 bases). Trimming took off 8 bases at V and 0 bases at J, with 6 bases between the two ends. Germline CDR1 reads SEHNR; CDR2 reads FQNEAQ (reference sequence). The CDR3 has 12 amino acids. The CDR3 loop reads CASRDSTDTQYF. CDR3 bases: TGTGCCAGCCGGGATAGCACAGATACGCAGTATTTT.

This clonotype was found many times. The V call is TRBV12-3 or TRBV12-4, the J call TRBJ2-5; 14 bases agree with TRBD2. Trimming took 6 bases from V and 6 from J; bases not matched to a gene: 6. CDR3 length equals 15 residues. The CDR3 DNA reads TGTGCCAGCAGACCCGGGACTAGCGGGAGTAAGACCCAGTACTTC. This encodes CASRPGTSGSKTQYF.

A note on this clonotype: A clone one base away is much larger, so this may be a read error. V usage is TRBV7-3 and J usage is TRBJ2-3; D gene uncertain. Per germline, CDR1 SGHTA and CDR2 FQGTGA. The CDR3 is 15 residues long. Written as DNA, the CDR3 is TGTGCCAGCAGTCTGTCTCCTAACGAGGCAGATGCGCAGTATTTT. Translated, it gives CASSLSPNEADAQYF.

V and J are TRBV5-1 and TRBJ2-3; TRBD2 matches 12 bases. The CDR3 length is 18 residues. Trimming at V came to 6 bases and at J to 6 bases, leaving 17 bases not matched to a gene. Per the germline V gene, CDR1 is SGHRS and CDR2 is YFSETQ. The CDR3 spells CASNSLAGGPMVGDTQYF. The CDR3, as DNA: TGCGCCAGCAACTCCCTAGCGGGAGGGCCAATGGTCGGTGATACGCAGTATTTT.

Remarks on this clonotype: A much larger clone is a single base away; this may be a read error. This chain's CDR3 is CASRLQVHYEQHF. CDR3 DNA sequence: TGTGCCAGCAGATTACAGGTGCACTACGAGCAGCACTTC. The chain employs TRBV27 and TRBJ2-7; D is possibly TRBD1 (5 bases). CDR1 and CDR2 from the germline V gene are MNHEY and SMNVEV (reference sequence). This CDR3 region has 13 residues.

At least ten counts were recorded for this clonotype. The J gene is TRBJ2-6, the V gene TRBV11-3; D gene unclear. Germline V gene data show CDR1 as SGHNT and CDR2 as YENEEA. This CDR3 comprises 16 residues. The V gene lost 4 bases and the J gene lost 0 bases, with 10 bases spanning the gap. The CDR3 DNA sequence: TGTGCCAGCAGCTCCGAATCGTTCTCTGGGGCCAACGTCCTGACTTTC. Translation gives CASSSESFSGANVLTF.

A note on this clonotype: One end of the junction is discordant with germline, which a read error may explain. The V and J genes are TRBV19 and TRBJ2-2; D perhaps matches TRBD2 (5 bases). Germline V gene data show CDR1 as LNHDA and CDR2 as SQIVND (reference sequence). The CDR3 sequence is 14 residues long. In DNA, the CDR3 is TGTGCCAGTACCCTAGGGAGATCGCACCGGGGAGCTGTTTTT. It is translated as CASTLGRSHRGAVF.

The rearrangement uses TRBV7-9 and TRBJ2-7; perhaps TRBD1 as D (6 bases). This CDR3 is built from 11 residues. Deletions cut 5 bases from V and 8 bases from J, with 10 bases between. Germline values: CDR1 SEHNR, CDR2 FQNEAQ (reference sequence). CDR3 nucleotides: TGTGCCAGCAGCCCCGGACAGAAGCAGTACTTC. It translates to CASSPGQKQYF. Complete variable domain (other parts from reference TRBV7-9 and TRBJ2-7): DTGVSQNPRHKITKRGQNVTFRCDPISEHNRLYWYRQTLGQGPEFLTYFQNEAQLEKSRLLSDRFSAERPKGSFSTLEIQRTEQGDSAMYLCASSPGQKQYFGPGTRLTVT.

The V gene is TRBV11-2, the J gene TRBJ2-1; perhaps TRBD2 as D (7 bases). Per germline, CDR1 SGHAT and CDR2 FQNNGV. This CDR3 has 15 residues. Trimming removed 3 bases at V and 3 bases at J, with 12 bases between. The CDR3: CASSLSGGLYNEQFF. DNA of the CDR3: TGTGCCAGCAGCTTGTCGGGGGGCCTCTACAATGAGCAGTTCTTC.

This clonotype was detected many times. The CDR3 DNA reads TGTGCCAGCACCATTATTGGCACAGATACGCAGTATTTT. Encoded protein: CASTIIGTDTQYF. The J gene is TRBJ2-3, the V gene TRBV6-5; no reliable D call. CDR1 and CDR2 from the germline V gene are MNHEY and SVGAGI. Trimming pared 7 bases from V and 1 base from J, leaving 9 bases between. This CDR3 region has 13 residues.

The genes are TRBV5-1 and TRBJ1-3, with D unresolved. There are 14 residues in the CDR3. CDR1 and CDR2 (germline): SGHRS, YFSETQ. V lost 0 bases, J lost 3 bases, and 7 bases lay in between. CDR3 sequence reads: CASSLVAGGNTIYF. The DNA of the CDR3 is TGCGCCAGCAGCTTGGTGGCTGGTGGAAACACCATATATTTT.